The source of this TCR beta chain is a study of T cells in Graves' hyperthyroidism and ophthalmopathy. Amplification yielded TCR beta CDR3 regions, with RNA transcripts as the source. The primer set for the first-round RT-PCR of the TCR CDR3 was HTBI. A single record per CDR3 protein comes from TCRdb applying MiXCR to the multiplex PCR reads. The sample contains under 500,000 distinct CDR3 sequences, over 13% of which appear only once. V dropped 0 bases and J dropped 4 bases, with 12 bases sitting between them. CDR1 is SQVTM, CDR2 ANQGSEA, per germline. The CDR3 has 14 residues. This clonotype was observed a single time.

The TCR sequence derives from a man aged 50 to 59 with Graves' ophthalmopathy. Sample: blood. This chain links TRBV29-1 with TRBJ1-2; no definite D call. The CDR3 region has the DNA TGCAGCGTTGAAGAGGGTCGGGGTTCCTATGGCTACACCTTC. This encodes CSVEEGRGSYGYTF.